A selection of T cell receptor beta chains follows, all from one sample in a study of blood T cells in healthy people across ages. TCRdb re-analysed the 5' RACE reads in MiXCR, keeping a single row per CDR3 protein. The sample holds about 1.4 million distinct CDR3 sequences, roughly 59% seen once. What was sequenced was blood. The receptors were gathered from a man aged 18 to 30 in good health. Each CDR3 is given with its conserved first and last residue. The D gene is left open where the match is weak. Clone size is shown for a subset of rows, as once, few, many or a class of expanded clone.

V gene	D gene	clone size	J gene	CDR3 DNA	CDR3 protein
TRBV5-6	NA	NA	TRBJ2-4	TGTGCCAGCAGCCTGGGACTTTCAAACATTCAGTACTTC	CASSLGLSNIQYF
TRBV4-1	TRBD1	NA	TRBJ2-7	TGCGCCAGCAGTCGACCGGACAGGGACTACGAGCAGTACTTC	CASSRPDRDYEQYF
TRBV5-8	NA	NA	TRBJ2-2	TGTGCCAGCAGCCGCGGTCGACACACCGGGGAGCTGTTTTTT	CASSRGRHTGELFF
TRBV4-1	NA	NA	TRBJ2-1	TGCGCCAGCAGCCAAGAAGCCCCACGAGGGTTCTTC	CASSQEAPRGFF
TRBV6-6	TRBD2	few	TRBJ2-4	TGTGCCAGCAGTTACGGGAGGGCCAATGTCAAAAACATTCAGTACTTC	CASSYGRANVKNIQYF
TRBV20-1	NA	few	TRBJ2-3	TGCAGTGCTAGGTCCCAAAACACAGATACGCAGTATTTT	CSARSQNTDTQYF
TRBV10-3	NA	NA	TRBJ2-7	TGTGCCATCAGTGGGTCCTCGGGCTCGTCGGGTCCCACAGGATCCTACGAGCAGTACTTC	CAISGSSGSSGPTGSYEQYF
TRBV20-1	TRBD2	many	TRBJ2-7	TGCAGTGCTAGATCCCTGGGACTAGAAAGTTCCGAGCAGTACTTC	CSARSLGLESSEQYF
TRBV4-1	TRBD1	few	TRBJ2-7	TGCGCCAGCAGCCAAGACCCCCGCAGGGGGACACGCGAGCAGTACTTC	CASSQDPRRGTREQYF
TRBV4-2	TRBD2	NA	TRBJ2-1	TGTGCCAGCAGCGTGCTGACTAGCTCCTCCTACAATGAGCAGTTCTTC	CASSVLTSSSYNEQFF
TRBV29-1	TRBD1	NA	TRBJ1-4	TGCAGCGTTGAACCACAGGGGGCGGCGGAAAAACTGTTTTTT	CSVEPQGAAEKLFF
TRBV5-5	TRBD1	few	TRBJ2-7	TGTGCCAGCAGCCATACAGGGGGCAACTACGAGCAGTACTTC	CASSHTGGNYEQYF
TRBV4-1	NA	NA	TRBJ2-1	TGCGCCAGCAGTCCCAAGCGGTCCTACAATGAGCAGTTCTTC	CASSPKRSYNEQFF
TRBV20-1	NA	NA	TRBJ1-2	TGCAGTGCTGGACCTAACAGGGAATCGGGCTATGGCTACACCTTC	CSAGPNRESGYGYTF
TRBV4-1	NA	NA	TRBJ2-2	TGCGCCAGCAGCCCCTTGGGGGCAGGCACCGGGGAGCTGTTTTTT	CASSPLGAGTGELFF
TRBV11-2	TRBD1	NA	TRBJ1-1	TGTGCCAGCAGCTTAGGGGACAGGAGCACTCCTGAAGCTTTCTTT	CASSLGDRSTPEAFF
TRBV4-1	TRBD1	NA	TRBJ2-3	TGCGCCAGCAGCCAAGGACAGCAGGGGGCTCTCACAGATACGCAGTATTTT	CASSQGQQGALTDTQYF
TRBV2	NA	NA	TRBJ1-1	TGTGCCAGCAGTGACGAGTCAGGGGCGAACACTGAAGCTTTCTTT	CASSDESGANTEAFF
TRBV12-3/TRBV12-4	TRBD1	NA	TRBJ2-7	TGTGCCAGCAGTTCCGGGACAGGGGTCGGCGAGCAGTACTTC	CASSSGTGVGEQYF
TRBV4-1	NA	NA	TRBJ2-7	TGCGCCAGCAGCCAAGATTTTTTGCGGGGGCATATCGAGCAGTACTTC	CASSQDFLRGHIEQYF
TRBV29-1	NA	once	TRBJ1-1	TGCAGCGGGGACGGAGGGGTTTCAAAAGCTTTCTTT	CSGDGGVSKAFF
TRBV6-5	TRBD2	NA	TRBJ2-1	TGTGCCAGCAGTTACTCGGACCTAGCGGGAGGGTTTGAGCAGTTCTTC	CASSYSDLAGGFEQFF
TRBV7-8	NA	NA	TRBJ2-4	TGTGCCAGCAGTTTGGGGGGTGGCATTCAGTACTTC	CASSLGGGIQYF
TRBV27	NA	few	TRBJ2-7	TGTGCCAGCAGTTTACACAACTACGAGCAGTACTTC	CASSLHNYEQYF
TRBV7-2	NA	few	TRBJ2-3	TGTGCCAGCAGCTTACAGAGTGGTTCCCCAGATACGCAGTATTTT	CASSLQSGSPDTQYF
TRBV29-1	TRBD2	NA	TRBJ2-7	TGCAGCGTTGCCGCGGGGGGCTCCTACGAGCAGTACTTC	CSVAAGGSYEQYF
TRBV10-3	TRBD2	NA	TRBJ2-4	TGTGCCATCAGCGCGCTCGGGGGGACGGGGCTGGGCATTCAGTACTTC	CAISALGGTGLGIQYF
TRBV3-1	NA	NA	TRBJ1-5	TGTGCCAGCAGCCCGCCAGGGCGAGGGCAGCCCCAGCATTTT	CASSPPGRGQPQHF
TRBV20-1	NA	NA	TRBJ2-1	TGCAGTGCTAGAGAATTGGGAGCCGGAAATGAGCAGTTCTTC	CSARELGAGNEQFF
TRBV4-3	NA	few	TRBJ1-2	TGCGCCAGCAGCCAAGATATTGGACAAAACTATGGCTACACCTTC	CASSQDIGQNYGYTF
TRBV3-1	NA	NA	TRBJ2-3	TGTGCCAGCAGCACCCGAGGGGGAGGAACAGATACGCAGTATTTT	CASSTRGGGTDTQYF
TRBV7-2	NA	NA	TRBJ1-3	TGTGCCAGCCGACTCTCTGGAAACACCATATATTTT	CASRLSGNTIYF
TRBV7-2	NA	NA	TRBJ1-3	TGTGCCAGCAGCATGGGGGCAAACTCTGGAAACACCATATATTTT	CASSMGANSGNTIYF
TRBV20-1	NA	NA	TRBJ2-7	TGCAGTGCTAGAGGGGGATCTCACTACGAGCAGTACTTC	CSARGGSHYEQYF
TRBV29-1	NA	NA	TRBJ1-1	TGCAGCGTTGAGTTAGGGGCTGGCGTTGAGGCTTTCTTT	CSVELGAGVEAFF
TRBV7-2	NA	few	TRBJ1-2	TGTGCCAGCAGCTTATCTCCCAGGGCGAGGGGCTACACCTTC	CASSLSPRARGYTF
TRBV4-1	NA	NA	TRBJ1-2	TGCGCCAGCAGCCAAGAGAAACCAGGGGCTGGGGGCTACACCTTC	CASSQEKPGAGGYTF
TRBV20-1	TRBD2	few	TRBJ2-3	TGCAGTGCTTATAGCGGGGGAGCCGATACGCAGTATTTT	CSAYSGGADTQYF
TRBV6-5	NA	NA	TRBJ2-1	TGTGCCAGCAGTTACTCTCGGCCTTCTTCCTACAATGAGCAGTTCTTC	CASSYSRPSSYNEQFF
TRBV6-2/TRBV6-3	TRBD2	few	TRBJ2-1	TGTGCCAGCAGTTATTTAGGGTGGAGGACTAGCGAGGGGAATGAGCAGTTCTTC	CASSYLGWRTSEGNEQFF
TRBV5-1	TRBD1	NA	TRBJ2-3	TGCGCCAGCAGCACGGGACAGGGGGCGGCAGATACGCAGTATTTT	CASSTGQGAADTQYF
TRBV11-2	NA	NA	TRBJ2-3	TGTGCCAGCAGCTTTTCCGAGAGGTGGGGTTCCCCAGATACGCAGTATTTT	CASSFSERWGSPDTQYF
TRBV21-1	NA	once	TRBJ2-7	TGTGCCAGCAGCACTTTCCCCCCTGACAGGACTGGCGAGCAGTACTTC	CASSTFPPDRTGEQYF
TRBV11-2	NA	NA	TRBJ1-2	TGTGCCAGCAGCTTAGACCCCAGGGGTGGTTATGGCTACACCTTC	CASSLDPRGGYGYTF
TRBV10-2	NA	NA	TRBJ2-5	TGCGCCAGCAGTGAGTCGGGACACTTCCTGGAGACCCAGTACTTC	CASSESGHFLETQYF
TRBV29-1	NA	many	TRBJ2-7	TGCAGCGTTGATGATAGGAACAGCTCCTACGAGCAGTACTTC	CSVDDRNSSYEQYF
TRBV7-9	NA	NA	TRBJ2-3	TGTGCCAGCAACCCTCACGACGATACGCAGTATTTT	CASNPHDDTQYF
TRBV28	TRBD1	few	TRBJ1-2	TGTGCCAGCAGACCTCCGGGACAGGTCTATGGCTACACCTTC	CASRPPGQVYGYTF